These 19 T cell receptor beta chains were all obtained from the same sample, sequenced in a study of T cell responses to AZD1222 COVID-19 vaccine. The table came from immunoSEQ multiplex PCR; TCRdb's copy has only in-frame clones and leaves some out. The repertoire has under 150,000 clones, 70% to 90% of them found once; the top ten carry over 5%. The input for sequencing was peripheral blood, taken 28 days after the second AZD1222 dose. All receptors come from an adult who received the AZD1222 COVID-19 vaccine.

The chain employs TRBV4-3 and TRBJ1-2; 11 positions agree with TRBD1. The CDR3 extends over 14 amino acids. Germline-derived CDR1 and CDR2 are LGHNA and YSLEER. V gave up 4 bases and J gave up 4 bases; unmatched junction bases: 2. CDR3 DNA sequence: TGCGCCAGCAGCCCGGGGACAGGGGGCTATGGCTACACCTTC. This codes for CASSPGTGGYGYTF.

The CDR3 is CASSSSPNYGYTF. In DNA, the CDR3 is TGTGCCAGCAGCTCGTCCCCTAACTATGGCTACACCTTC. The gene calls are TRBV11-2 and TRBJ1-2; D remains ambiguous. The V gene lost 4 bases and the J gene lost 0 bases, with 6 bases spanning the gap. Germline-derived CDR1 and CDR2 are SGHAT and FQNNGV. The CDR3 consists of 13 residues.

This rearrangement joins TRBV27 to TRBJ1-2; D call uncertain. This CDR3 is 15 amino acids long. With 0 bases removed from V and 0 bases from J, the gap between germline ends came to 8 bases. Germline values: CDR1 MNHEY, CDR2 SMNVEV (reference sequence). This CDR3 reads CASSLSGRTNYGYTF. The DNA for the CDR3 is TGTGCCAGCAGTTTATCCGGAAGGACTAACTATGGCTACACCTTC.

The CDR3 sequence: CASSPPRTPGELFF. CDR3 nucleotide sequence: TGTGCCAGCTCACCCCCCCGAACCCCCGGGGAGCTGTTTTTT. The chain couples TRBV18 to TRBJ2-2, with unresolved D. V dropped 3 bases and J dropped 6 bases, with 11 bases sitting between them. Germline assignment: CDR1 KGHSH and CDR2 LQKENI. This CDR3 spans 14 amino acids.

This sequence joins TRBV28 and TRBJ1-1; D is undetermined. Looked up from germline, CDR1 is MDHEN and CDR2 is SYDVKM. The CDR3 consists of 13 residues. V was cut by 1 base and J by 6 bases, with 9 bases left in between. The CDR3 sequence is CASSLLIRPEAFF. The DNA of the CDR3 is TGTGCCAGCAGTTTATTAATCCGGCCTGAAGCTTTCTTT. Looking up the rest from reference TRBV28 and TRBJ1-1 gives the full variable domain: DVKVTQSSRYLVKRTGEKVFLECVQDMDHENMFWYRQDPGLGLRLIYFSYDVKMKEKGDIPEGYSVSREKKERFSLILESASTNQTSMYLCASSLLIRPEAFFGQGTRLTVV.

This CDR3 is CSANAGTTNGYTF. The CDR3 bases are TGCAGCGCCAACGCCGGGACAACCAATGGCTACACCTTC. The V gene is TRBV29-1, the J gene TRBJ1-2; perhaps TRBD1 as D (6 bases). The germline CDR1 and CDR2 sequences are SQVTM and ANQGSEA. Trimming stripped 7 bases from V and 6 bases from J, with 18 bases between. The CDR3 loop spans 13 amino acids.

This chain connects TRBV11-2 to TRBJ2-5; perhaps TRBD2 as D (5 bases). The CDR3 sequence is 14 residues long. V was shortened by 5 bases and J by 0 bases, with 10 bases between the two germline ends. Germline assignment: CDR1 SGHAT and CDR2 FQNNGV. The CDR3 loop reads CASSPGEYQETQYF. CDR3 DNA sequence: TGTGCCAGCAGCCCCGGGGAGTACCAAGAGACCCAGTACTTC.

The chain has TRBV7-9 and TRBJ2-3; TRBD2 matches 13 bases. The CDR3 is 16 amino acids. The germline V gene has CDR1 SEHNR and CDR2 FQNEAQ (reference sequence). V shed 5 bases and J 2 bases; nucleotides not matched to a gene: 4. The DNA for the CDR3 is TGTGCCAGCAGCCGGACTAGCGGGGGAATCACAGATACGCAGTATTTT. This codes for CASSRTSGGITDTQYF.

The V call is TRBV7-9, the J call TRBJ1-6; 11 positions agree with TRBD1. Germline V gene lookup returns CDR1 SEHNR and CDR2 FQNEAQ (reference sequence). The CDR3 length is 15 residues. V dropped 5 bases and J dropped 14; count of bases not matched to a gene: 11. DNA for the CDR3: TGTGCCAGCAGCCCTACCGGGACAGGGGGATTAACCCTCCACTTT. This codes for CASSPTGTGGLTLHF.

The V and J genes are TRBV11-2 and TRBJ2-7, with 8 positions matching TRBD1. Germline V gives CDR1 SGHAT, CDR2 FQNNGV. Unmatched junction bases numbered 1, after V lost 1 base and J lost 2 bases. This CDR3 region has 14 residues. The CDR3 here is CASSLGQGTYEQYF. CDR3 in DNA: TGTGCCAGCAGCTTAGGACAGGGGACCTACGAGCAGTACTTC.

This clone appeared once. CDR3 residues: CASGLVQAGPNSPLHF. Written as DNA, the CDR3 is TGTGCTAGTGGTTTGGTACAAGCGGGACCGAATTCACCCCTCCACTTT. The chain joins TRBV12-5 to TRBJ1-6; perhaps TRBD1 as D (5 bases). Germline CDR1 LGHNT, CDR2 FRNRAP. Trimming cost V 0 bases and J 7 bases, with 13 bases left between them. This CDR3 has 16 amino acids.

This clone came up once. This rearrangement joins TRBV12-3 or TRBV12-4 to TRBJ2-5; D gene uncertain. This CDR3 region has 12 residues. V was trimmed by 5 bases and J by 0 bases, leaving 4 bases between them. Here the CDR3 reads CASSANQETQYF. The CDR3 DNA reads TGTGCCAGCAGTGCCAACCAAGAGACCCAGTACTTC.

The chain uses TRBV28 and TRBJ2-7; tentative D call: TRBD1 (5 bases). The V and J ends lost 7 bases and 4 bases respectively, with 11 bases between them. Germline CDR1 MDHEN, CDR2 SYDVKM. The CDR3 spans 12 residues. The CDR3 spells CASTGRVYEQYF. The CDR3 DNA reads as TGTGCCAGCACGGGCAGGGTATACGAGCAGTACTTC.

This chain joins TRBV29-1 and TRBJ2-1; TRBD2 is a possible D gene (6 bases). Germline lookup yields CDR1 SQVTM and CDR2 ANQGSEA. There are 14 residues in the CDR3. V lost 4 bases, J lost 3 bases, and 13 bases lay in between. CDR3 nucleotides: TGCAGCGTTGGCCGGAGGGCGTTCTACAATGAGCAGTTCTTC. It yields the protein CSVGRRAFYNEQFF.

The chain recombines TRBV16 with TRBJ1-1; tentative D call: TRBD1 (6 bases). Germline CDR1 reads KGHSY; CDR2 reads FQNENV. V was clipped by 2 bases and J by 5 bases, with 24 bases between them. The CDR3 totals 18 residues. The CDR3 DNA sequence: TGTGCCAGCAGCCAAGAGCCCCCCGGGACACCGATGGCTACTGAAGCTTTCTTT. Protein: CASSQEPPGTPMATEAFF.

As for this clone: One junction end disagrees with the germline gene, perhaps due to a read error. The same CDR3 is also encoded by other DNA sequences in this sample. The genes are TRBV9 and TRBJ2-1; 10 bases are a match to TRBD2. The V gene's germline CDR1 is SGDLS and CDR2 YYNGEE. This CDR3 is built from 16 residues. The CDR3, as DNA: TGTGCTAGCAGCGTAGCATGGACTAGCGGCTACAATGAGCAGTTCTTC. Its protein is CASSVAWTSGYNEQFF.

This chain links TRBV5-4 with TRBJ2-6; 7 bases fit TRBD2. The CDR3 is 17 amino acids. CDR1 SGHNT and CDR2 YYREEE come from the germline V gene (reference sequence). Trimming cost V 1 base and J 2 bases; bases outside gene matches: 6. CDR3 loop: CASSLRTSVAGANVLTF. The CDR3 DNA is TGTGCCAGCAGCTTGAGGACTAGTGTCGCTGGGGCCAACGTCCTGACTTTC.

The gene calls are TRBV6-5 and TRBJ2-7, with D possibly TRBD2 on 6 matching bases. V was pared by 8 bases and J by 10 bases, with 27 bases between. CDR3 length: 15 residues. Looked up from germline, CDR1 is MNHEY and CDR2 is SVGAGI. The CDR3 coding sequence is TGTGCCAGCGGTACGGGACTCACCCCTACCTACGGTCAGTACTTC. Its protein product is CASGTGLTPTYGQYF.

J is TRBJ1-1 and V is TRBV7-3, with D perhaps TRBD1 (6 bases). CDR3 length: 13 amino acids. Per germline, CDR1 SGHTA and CDR2 FQGTGA. Trimming cost V 5 bases and J 4 bases, with 11 bases left between them. In nucleotides, the CDR3 is TGTGCCAGCAGCACTACAGGGTCCACTGAAGCTTTCTTT. It encodes CASSTTGSTEAFF.